What follows describes a single T cell receptor beta chain. Its cognate antigen has yet to be identified. No per-base quality is available; no much larger clone lies one base away. TCR libraries were generated with the immunoSEQ multiplex PCR assay, using TCR-beta and/or TCR-alpha/delta assays for each sample. Amplified TCR libraries were sequenced on the Illumina high-throughput platform. Under the source paper's analysis protocol: Clustering and dimensionality reduction relied on pairwise TCRdist distances among GMM-specific receptors from T cells that were either sorted ex vivo or expanded in vitro. Each clinical repertoire was assigned a mean NN-distance score, defined as the average TCRdist to the nearest 10% of tetramer-positive reference sequences. GEM TCR motif frequency was calculated as the fraction of unique TCRs that matched known GEM sequences by V/J usage and CDR3 length. Linear discriminant analysis with leave-one-out cross-validation, implemented in scikit-learn, was used to classify active tuberculosis. TCRdb obtained this table from immuneACCESS and retained in-frame rearrangements with V and J assigned. These tables miss some clones; where compared with another copy, unresolved V genes account for less than half of the shortfall, and the remainder is unexplained. That table gives V, J and clone size, and the DNA gave D and trimming. For this sample the table gives roughly 34,000 clones, of which nearly 90% were detected only once. The ten biggest clones cover approximately 5.9% of the sample.

The time point label, as the study defines it: new active TB diagnosis, blood taken before or within 7 days of starting treatment. Active tuberculosis patients were HIV-seronegative South African adults aged 18 years or older with a new diagnosis. Confirmation of active tuberculosis was obtained by positive sputum smear microscopy and/or positive M. tuberculosis culture. Immunosequencing was performed on unsorted cryopreserved PBMC and covered 110,000 or so T cells per clinical donor on average. This sample stems from a study of T cells in tuberculosis (dated by TCRdb to between 2018 and 2020). About the study as a whole: In the study, CD1B tetramers and high-throughput TCR immunosequencing were combined to characterize T cells specific for the mycobacterial lipid antigen glucose monomycolate (GMM). With over nine people per group, a South African clinical cohort compared IGRA-negative adolescents, IGRA-positive adolescents with latent tuberculosis, and adults with active tuberculosis. PBMC from patients with active tuberculosis were archived either before the start of standard anti-tuberculosis treatment or within 7 days of starting that treatment.

Trimming leaves V shorter by 4 bases and J shorter by 2 bases, with the junction holding 5 bases beyond the gene matches. CDR1 and CDR2 were assigned from the germline V gene (reference sequence) as LNHDA and SQIVND. The CDR3 sequence holds 15 residues, the cysteine and phenylalanine included. The sequence is cut down to CDR3 DNA, 45 bases in frame from base 1. The investigation overall reported the following: Active tuberculosis TCR-alpha repertoires showed smaller mean NN-distances to GMM-specific TCRs than IGRA-negative controls, suggesting clonal expansion of these TCRs. Which clinical samples got chosen depended on the availability of cryopreserved specimens, and the active tuberculosis cases were adults, whereas the controls were adolescents. With the diverse GMM-specific repertoire as input, a classifier achieved 85% to 90% accuracy (AUROC 0.75 to 0.95), whereas GEM motif frequencies as input gave 55% to 75% accuracy. Smaller NN-distances were partly driven by shorter CDR3-alpha lengths in active tuberculosis patients, and statistical significance was not reached for the TCR-beta difference.

Sequenced here: PBMCs, sampled at tuberculosis diagnosis. The receptor's source is an adult with tuberculosis. Recombination connected TRBV19 to TRBJ2-3, with TRBD2 identical over 8 junction bases. The DNA is as follows: TGTGCCAGTAGTACTACTAGCGGATACACAGATACGCAGTATTTT. Protein translation: CASSTTSGYTDTQYF.